The 20 T cell receptor beta chains presented below share a single source sample, sequenced in a study of T cells after posttransplantation cyclophosphamide. Using immunoSEQ multiplex PCR, the repertoire was profiled, and TCRdb retains in-frame clones only, with some absent. The sample includes some 5,000 clones, almost 85% of them seen just once. Methotrexate plus calcineurin inhibitor accompanied controls' myeloablative marrow transplants; sampling was 1 year later. The specimen was PBMCs, collected after an allogeneic stem cell transplant with a calcineurin inhibitor and methotrexate. The receptor set was obtained from a male patient aged 35-50 years who received an allogeneic stem cell transplant from an unrelated donor, was CMV-positive, and had chronic GVHD only. Some T cells may be transferred from the graft donor.

V gene TRBV5-1 combines with J gene TRBJ1-2, with TRBD1 matching over 10 bases. V gave up 0 bases and J gave up 4 bases; unmatched junction bases: 3. Germline CDR1 and CDR2: SGHRS and YFSETQ. This CDR3 spans 15 amino acids. The CDR3 sequence is CASSLAGQGPYGYTF. CDR3 in DNA: TGCGCCAGCAGCTTGGCGGGACAGGGGCCCTATGGCTACACCTTC.

CDR3 residues: CASSLAVGTGDTQYF. The CDR3 DNA reads TGCGCCAGCAGCTTGGCCGTCGGGACAGGAGATACGCAGTATTTT. The chain couples TRBV5-1 to TRBJ2-3, with 8 bases lining up with TRBD1. CDR1 SGHRS and CDR2 YFSETQ come from the germline V gene. With 0 bases clipped from V and 5 bases from J, the junction kept 5 bases outside the gene matches. CDR3 length: 15 amino acids.

V and J are TRBV9 and TRBJ2-2, with TRBD2 identical over 10 bases. J lost 4 bases, V lost 2 bases, and 11 bases had no gene match. Germline-derived CDR1 and CDR2 are SGDLS and YYNGEE. The CDR3 runs to 18 residues. For the CDR3, the DNA is TGTGCCAGCAGCGTGTGGAGCGGGAGGGCCTCGGGCACCGGGGAGCTGTTTTTT. This gives the protein CASSVWSGRASGTGELFF. The whole variable domain, filled in from reference TRBV9 and TRBJ2-2, reads DSGVTQTPKHLITATGQRVTLRCSPRSGDLSVYWYQQSLDQGLQFLIQYYNGEERAKGNILERFSAQQFPDLHSELNLSSLELGDSALYFCASSVWSGRASGTGELFFGEGSRLTVL.

This clone counts as medium-sized (0.01 to 0.1%). V gene TRBV19 combines with J gene TRBJ1-1; 11 bases are shared with TRBD1. The trim removed 5 bases at V and 6 bases at J, leaving 8 bases unmatched. Per the germline V gene, CDR1 is LNHDA and CDR2 is SQIVND (reference sequence). This CDR3 comprises 15 residues. Here the CDR3 reads CASSPTGTGGSEAFF. CDR3 coding DNA: TGTGCCAGTAGTCCTACCGGGACAGGGGGTTCTGAAGCTTTCTTT.

The chain employs TRBV30 and TRBJ1-1, with no clear D. The CDR3 length is 13 residues. V was trimmed by 1 base and J by 0 bases, leaving 6 bases between them. Germline V gene lookup returns CDR1 GTSNPN and CDR2 SVGIG (reference sequence). The CDR3 spells CAWSGPLNTEAFF. DNA of the CDR3: TGTGCCTGGAGTGGGCCCTTGAACACTGAAGCTTTCTTT.

The CDR3 DNA sequence: TGTGCCAGCAGTGAAGCGCTTCACGGATTTAGCGGGAGTCAAGAGACCCAGTACTTC. Translating gives CASSEALHGFSGSQETQYF. The J gene is TRBJ2-5, the V gene TRBV2; TRBD2 agrees at 9 bases. The CDR3 totals 19 residues. The junction had 13 bases not matched to a gene; V was cut back by 0 bases and J by 2 bases. CDR1 is SNHLY, CDR2 FYNNEI, per germline.

This sequence joins TRBV5-6 and TRBJ2-1; D ambiguous. Trimming stripped 2 bases from V and 9 bases from J, with 6 bases between. The CDR3 covers 11 residues. Germline lookup yields CDR1 SGHDT and CDR2 YYEEEE. The CDR3 reads CASSLHAEQFF. The CDR3 nucleotides are TGTGCCAGCAGCTTACACGCTGAGCAGTTCTTC.

The CDR3 reads CASSDSDRVYGYTF. DNA for the CDR3: TGCGCCAGCAGTGACTCGGACAGGGTCTATGGCTACACCTTC. The rearrangement links TRBV10-2 to TRBJ1-2; 8 nucleotides agree with TRBD1. J gave up 4 bases and V 3 bases, and 4 bases lay outside the gene matches. The CDR3 is 14 residues long. The germline gives CDR1 WSHSY, CDR2 SAAADI.

The genes are TRBV9 and TRBJ2-7, with D possibly matching TRBD1 (6 bases). The CDR3 is 14 residues long. The germline gives CDR1 SGDLS, CDR2 YYNGEE. The V and J ends lost 4 bases and 2 bases respectively, with 13 bases between them. The CDR3 protein is CASSLGTRTYEQYF. The DNA of the CDR3 is TGTGCCAGCAGCCTCGGGACAAGAACCTACGAGCAGTACTTC.

The V and J genes are TRBV19 and TRBJ1-6; 9 bases line up with TRBD1. The CDR3 is made up of 13 amino acids. J lost 7 bases, V lost 11 bases, and 6 bases had no gene match. Germline CDR1 is LNHDA and CDR2 is SQIVND (reference sequence). The CDR3 DNA reads TGTGCCGGCGGACAGGGGAGCAATTCACCCCTCCACTTT. Translated: CAGGQGSNSPLHF.

The genes are TRBV10-3 and TRBJ2-5; a possible D gene is TRBD2 (5 bases). V lost 7 bases, J lost 1 base, and 13 bases lay in between. The CDR3 runs 14 residues. Germline assignment: CDR1 ENHRY and CDR2 SYGVKD. CDR3 in DNA: TGTGCCATCAAACCGGGAAATCTCCAAGAGACCCAGTACTTC. Translation gives CAIKPGNLQETQYF.

The chain is built from TRBV29-1 and TRBJ2-7; 7 positions agree with TRBD2. Germline-derived CDR1 and CDR2 are SQVTM and ANQGSEA. Trimming at V came to 6 bases and at J to 6 bases, leaving 8 bases not matched to a gene. The CDR3 totals 12 residues. As DNA, the CDR3 is TGCAGCGTGACCCCGGGAGGAATCGAGCAGTACTTC. It encodes CSVTPGGIEQYF.

The CDR3 is CASSPLGRTEAFF. In nucleotides, the CDR3 is TGTGCCAGCAGTCCGCTTGGGCGCACTGAAGCTTTCTTT. This chain connects TRBV6-5 to TRBJ1-1; D is ambiguous. CDR1 is MNHEY, CDR2 SVGAGI, per germline. CDR3 length: 13 residues. The V end lost 5 bases, the J end lost 4 bases, and 11 bases lay between the germline ends.

This chain links TRBV4-3 with TRBJ1-1, with D possibly being TRBD1 (5 bases). CDR1 is LGHNA, CDR2 YSLEER, per germline. V was pared by 0 bases and J by 2 bases, with 10 bases between. This CDR3 contains 15 residues. For the CDR3, the DNA is TGCGCCAGCAGCCAAGAAGACAGTATTAACACTGAAGCTTTCTTT. Residues: CASSQEDSINTEAFF.

The chain couples TRBV29-1 to TRBJ2-7; 7 bases map to TRBD2. Germline V gene sequence: CDR1 SQVTM, CDR2 ANQGSEA. V shed 7 bases, J shed 3 bases, and the junction held 24 bases outside the gene matches. CDR3 length equals 18 residues. CDR3 sequence reads: CSAPPMGEGPGALYEQYF. For the CDR3, the DNA is TGCAGCGCACCCCCTATGGGGGAGGGCCCTGGAGCCCTCTACGAGCAGTACTTC.

The chain has TRBV12-5 and TRBJ2-7, with D maybe TRBD1 (6 bases). The CDR3 is made up of 16 amino acids. Germline lookup yields CDR1 LGHNT and CDR2 FRNRAP. Trimming removed 3 bases at V and 6 bases at J, with 21 bases between. The CDR3, as DNA: TGTGCTAGTGGTTTCCTCAGCACAGGGAACCCCGTCGAGCAGTACTTC. Protein product: CASGFLSTGNPVEQYF.

This chain joins TRBV4-1 and TRBJ1-2, with 9 positions matching TRBD1. The CDR3 has 14 amino acids. After removal of 0 bases from V and 8 bases from J, the junction contained 4 bases not matched to a gene. The germline V gene has CDR1 MGHRA and CDR2 YSYEKL. In DNA form, the CDR3 reads TGCGCCAGCAGCCAAGAGAGGACAGGGGAAGGCTACACCTTC. It codes for CASSQERTGEGYTF.

The rearrangement joins TRBV7-9 to TRBJ2-7; D uncertain. V lost 5 bases and J lost 4, with 15 bases in between. The CDR3 spans 14 residues. Germline CDR1 is SEHNR and CDR2 is FQNEAQ (reference sequence). The CDR3: CASSPSGGTYEQYF. CDR3 coding DNA: TGTGCCAGCAGCCCCTCGGGTGGAACTTACGAGCAGTACTTC.

This clone has only a few counts. The V and J genes are TRBV5-8 and TRBJ2-6, with D hard to call. The V end was cut by 0 bases, the J end by 2 bases, with 6 bases between. The CDR3 extends over 15 amino acids. The germline V gene has CDR1 SGHTS and CDR2 YDEGEE. CDR3 loop: CASSLGLTGANVLTF. The CDR3 DNA reads as TGTGCCAGCAGCTTGGGGCTCACTGGGGCCAACGTCCTGACTTTC. Complete variable domain (other parts from reference TRBV5-8 and TRBJ2-6): EAGVTQSPTHLIKTRGQQATLRCSPISGHTSVYWYQQALGLGLQFLLWYDEGEERNRGNFPPRFSGRQFPNYSSELNVNALELEDSALYLCASSLGLTGANVLTFGAGSRLTVL.

This clone was detected only a few times. The V call is TRBV10-3, the J call TRBJ2-7; D is perhaps TRBD1 (5 bases). This CDR3 is 14 amino acids long. The germline V and J ends were trimmed by 9 bases and 0 bases, with 15 bases remaining between them. The germline V gene has CDR1 ENHRY and CDR2 SYGVKD. CDR3 nucleotide sequence: TGTGCCATGTCCAGGGTTCGATACTCCTACGAGCAGTACTTC. Residues: CAMSRVRYSYEQYF.